The source of this TCR beta chain is a study of blood T cell repertoires in COVID-19 (dated by TCRdb to 2020 to 2021). Study-level background: Collaborator samples came from the United States, Italy and Spain and covered acute and convalescent phases of COVID-19. The prospective study material was composed of cDNA or gDNA derived from T cells, B-cell-depleted T cells, or PBMCs. The dataset comprised deeply sampled blood TCRbeta repertoires from subjects exposed to, actively infected with, or recovered from COVID-19. The repertoires were released in a freely available public database meant as a resource for research on the immune response to SARS-CoV-2. The samples were drawn from two sources: the first 160 participants of the ongoing ImmuneRACE study, and fewer than 1,500 subjects contributed by 6 global collaborators. A de-identified subject ID, COVID-19 status, age in years and sex were almost always included in the sample metadata. Where available, HLA class I and class II types were obtained from metadata supplied by the sample provider rather than from assay-based typing.

Beyond this particular receptor, the publication reports: The amount of clinical and demographic metadata varied by source and participant and was provided uncurated.

TCRbeta CDR3 regions were amplified from genomic DNA by means of the immunoSEQ Assay, a bias-controlled multiplex PCR. For the original study's pipeline: Nucleated cell counts per sample were estimated from amplification of reference gene primers within the assay. To quantify the absolute abundance of each unique TCRbeta CDR3 rearrangement, sequence reads were collapsed and filtered. For each sample, productive Simpson clonality was calculated as the square root of Simpson's diversity index across productive rearrangements. TCRdb took this table from immuneACCESS and kept in-frame rearrangements with V and J called. Such tables lack part of the clones; where checked against another copy, unresolved V genes explain under half of the gap, and the rest is unexplained. That table is the source of V, J and clone size, and D and trimming were worked out from the DNA. The sample data list roughly 300,000 clones, and 80% to 90% of these were observed just once. Roughly 5% of the sample rests with the top ten.

As concerns this clone: It lacks a known antigen. Qualities for individual bases were not recorded, and no much larger clone is one base off.

The CDR3 goes from the cysteine to the phenylalanine over 15 residues. Only the CDR3 part of the read is kept: 45 bases, read in frame from the first base. Here V drops 0 bases and J drops 6 bases, and the junction holds 7 bases not matched to any gene. In the germline V gene, CDR1 corresponds to SGHRS and CDR2 to YFSETQ. Participants in the prospective study were aged roughly 18 to 100 years, lived in approximately 26 United States geographic areas, and enrolled through a virtual design. Cohort assignment in the prospective study relied on participant-reported clinical history from a screening survey and a study questionnaire. For ImmuneRACE Cohort 3, a participant was defined as recovered based on two consecutive negative NP/OP PCR tests, clearance by a healthcare professional, or resolution of symptoms. In the prospective study, mobile phlebotomists collected whole blood, serum and a nasopharyngeal or oropharyngeal swab from each participant. Over a roughly 2-month period, participants in the prospective study had the option of providing additional blood draws and questionnaires. Before DNA extraction, blood samples from the prospective study were shipped at room temperature or frozen.

This clonotype was sampled from a woman in her twenties or thirties who had recovered from COVID-19. In this chain, TRBV5-1 is recombined with TRBJ1-2; 8 middle bases align to TRBD1. The sample taken for sequencing was PBMCs or T cells enriched from blood (not recorded which). At the DNA level, the sequence is TGCGCCAGCAGCTTGGAGGACAGGGTCTCCCATGGCTACACCTTC. This is translated as CASSLEDRVSHGYTF.